Listed below are T cell receptor beta chains from one sample, sequenced in a study of blood T cells in healthy people across ages. TCRdb passed the 5' RACE reads through MiXCR, listing each CDR3 protein once. The sample consists of over 1,300,000 distinct CDR3 sequences, 55% to 75% of them appearing once. Sequenced: blood. The receptors originated from a man between 18 and 29 years old in good health. Each CDR3 is given with its conserved first and last residue. The order of the fields is V gene, D gene, J gene, clone size, CDR3 DNA, CDR3 protein. D genes are given only for firm matches. Expanded clones get a size class; other rows say once, few or many, or leave the size out.

TRBV10-2	TRBD1	TRBJ2-1	few	TGCGCCAGCAGTAGGGGACAGGGATCCTACAATGAGCAGTTCTTC	CASSRGQGSYNEQFF
TRBV4-3	.	TRBJ1-2	.	TGCGCCAGCAGCCAAGACGTGGTCACGGGCCCCTATGGCTACACCTTC	CASSQDVVTGPYGYTF
TRBV12-3/TRBV12-4	.	TRBJ1-5	few	TGTGCCAGCAGTTTCATTGGGCGCAATCAGCCCCAGCATTTT	CASSFIGRNQPQHF
TRBV6-2/TRBV6-3	.	TRBJ2-1	.	TGTGCCAGCAGTGCCGCCCTAACTACCAATGAGCAGTTCTTC	CASSAALTTNEQFF
TRBV12-3/TRBV12-4	.	TRBJ1-2	few	TGTGCCAGCAGTCCTCGGGGGGAGTACTATGGCTACACCTTC	CASSPRGEYYGYTF
TRBV12-3/TRBV12-4	TRBD2	TRBJ2-5	.	TGTGCCAGCAGTTTCCAAGCGGGAGGGGGTGAGCAGTACTTC	CASSFQAGGGEQYF
TRBV24-1	.	TRBJ1-4	.	TGTGCCACCAGTGACCCCCGGACATTACCTAATGAAAAACTGTTTTTT	CATSDPRTLPNEKLFF
TRBV29-1	.	TRBJ2-2	.	TGCAGCGTTCGGCAGCAGGGAGCGGACACCGGGGAGCTGTTTTTT	CSVRQQGADTGELFF
TRBV7-9	TRBD1	TRBJ1-2	.	TGTGCCAGCAGCCCAGGACAGGGGGGCACTCCTAACTATGGCTACACCTTC	CASSPGQGGTPNYGYTF
TRBV29-1	TRBD1	TRBJ2-1	.	TGCAGCGTAGATACAGGGGTCCCCCACAATGAGCAGTTCTTC	CSVDTGVPHNEQFF
TRBV7-6	TRBD2	TRBJ2-7	few	TGTGCCAGCAGCTTAGGGTCAGGACGGGAGGTTTATACCTACGAGCAGTACTTC	CASSLGSGREVYTYEQYF
TRBV7-9	TRBD1	TRBJ2-1	few	TGTGCCAGCAGCTTAGGGACAGGGAGGTATGAGCAGTTCTTC	CASSLGTGRYEQFF
TRBV7-9	.	TRBJ2-1	.	TGTGCCAGCAGCCAACCCAACGGACACTCCAATGAGCAGTTCTTC	CASSQPNGHSNEQFF
TRBV27	.	TRBJ1-1	.	TGTGCCAGCAGTTTGGGGGGAACCTCTGAAGCTTTCTTT	CASSLGGTSEAFF
TRBV7-9	.	TRBJ2-1	.	TGTGCCAGCAGCTTAGGGGTCTTGCTCGGGGGCCCTTACAATGAGCAGTTCTTC	CASSLGVLLGGPYNEQFF
TRBV7-8	TRBD1	TRBJ2-7	.	TGTGCCAGCAGCTTAGCCCGTGAGGGGGCGAACTACGAGCAGTACTTC	CASSLAREGANYEQYF
TRBV28	.	TRBJ2-1	.	TGTGCCAGCAGTTTTGCAGGGGAAGGGGACAATGAGCAGTTCTTC	CASSFAGEGDNEQFF
TRBV7-2	TRBD2	TRBJ2-5	.	TGTGCCAGCAGCACCGACCTAGCGGGAGGGGGAGAGACCCAGTACTTC	CASSTDLAGGGETQYF
TRBV7-2	.	TRBJ2-5	.	TGTGCCAGCAGCTTAGGATCGGGCCGGGAGACCCAGTACTTC	CASSLGSGRETQYF
TRBV20-1	.	TRBJ1-5	.	TGCAGTGCTAGATCCCCCGCAGGGAACAATCAGCCCCAGCATTTT	CSARSPAGNNQPQHF
TRBV20-1	.	TRBJ1-2	.	TGCAGTGCTACTGGCTACACCTTC	CSATGYTF
TRBV4-1	.	TRBJ2-7	once	TGCGCCAGCAGCCAAGACCCCCGGAGGTCCCTCCGTCACTACGAGCAGTACTTC	CASSQDPRRSLRHYEQYF
TRBV6-2/TRBV6-3	.	TRBJ1-5	.	TGTGCCAGCAGTTACTCAGCCTCTATTAATCAGCCCCAGCATTTT	CASSYSASINQPQHF
TRBV7-2	.	TRBJ1-2	.	TGTGCCAGCAGCCAGGCGGGTGGAGGGATTTGGGGCTACACCTTC	CASSQAGGGIWGYTF
TRBV29-1	.	TRBJ2-1	.	TGCAGCGTTGTAAGCCAACAGAGTCACTCCCACAATGAGCAGTTCTTC	CSVVSQQSHSHNEQFF
TRBV11-2	TRBD1	TRBJ2-7	.	TGTGCCAGTAGCTTCCTAGGGGACAGACCCTACGAGCAGTACTTC	CASSFLGDRPYEQYF
TRBV4-2	TRBD2	TRBJ2-7	.	TGTGCCAGCAGCCAAGTGACTAGCGGGAGTTCCTCCTACGAGCAGTACTTC	CASSQVTSGSSSYEQYF